The 15 T cell receptor beta chains presented below share a single source sample, sequenced in a study. TCRdb itself ran the RT-PCR reads through MiXCR, one entry per CDR3 protein. The sample carries approximately 720,000 distinct CDR3 sequences, 13% to 15% recorded once. The specimen sequenced was memory CD4+ T cells from blood. Source of these receptors: a female donor in good health, serving as a healthy control.

This clonotype was recorded a few times. This chain links TRBV11-2 with TRBJ2-3, with 8 bases lining up with TRBD2. V lost 0 bases to trimming and J lost 6 bases; unmatched junction nucleotides: 8. The CDR3 contains 16 residues. Germline CDR1 SGHAT, CDR2 FQNNGV. Here the CDR3 reads CASSLDVSGGRDTQYF. The CDR3 DNA sequence: TGTGCCAGCAGCTTAGATGTGAGCGGGGGAAGGGATACGCAGTATTTT.

This clonotype was detected a few times. V usage is TRBV7-9 and J usage is TRBJ1-1; D gene ambiguous. The germline V and J ends were trimmed by 5 bases and 0 bases, with 10 bases remaining between them. Per germline, CDR1 SEHNR and CDR2 FQNEAQ (reference sequence). The CDR3 runs to 14 residues. The CDR3 DNA is TGTGCCAGCAGCAAGGACGTGTTGAACACTGAAGCTTTCTTT. This gives the protein CASSKDVLNTEAFF.

This clonotype was counted a few times. V usage is TRBV12-3 or TRBV12-4 and J usage is TRBJ2-2; 13 positions match TRBD2. Trimming removed 6 bases from V and 8 bases from J; junction bases left unmatched: 6. The CDR3 sequence is 15 residues long. CDR3 sequence (DNA): TGTGCCAGCAGCCCGGGACTAGCGGGGTTTGGGGAGCTGTTTTTT. Translated: CASSPGLAGFGELFF.

This clonotype was observed a few times. The chain joins TRBV18 to TRBJ2-3; TRBD2 is a possible D gene (6 bases). Trimming pared 6 bases from V and 0 bases from J, leaving 19 bases between. Germline V gives CDR1 KGHSH, CDR2 LQKENI. The CDR3 covers 17 residues. CDR3 sequence: CASSSVVSGASTDTQYF. For the CDR3, the DNA is TGTGCCAGCTCGTCGGTGGTGTCGGGAGCGAGCACAGATACGCAGTATTTT.

Many counts were recorded for this clonotype. The gene calls are TRBV20-1 and TRBJ2-7; the D call may be TRBD1 or TRBD2 (5 bases each). The CDR3 is made up of 13 amino acids. V was clipped by 6 bases and J by 5 bases, with 17 bases between them. Germline-derived CDR1 and CDR2 are DFQATT and SNEGSKA (reference sequence). CDR3 nucleotides: TGCAGTGCGGCTGGGTCAGGGAGAAACGAGCAGTACTTC. Protein sequence: CSAAGSGRNEQYF.

This clonotype was observed a few times. This chain joins TRBV6-2 or TRBV6-3 and TRBJ2-3; TRBD1 agrees at 8 bases. The CDR3 is 16 residues long. Germline V gene sequence: CDR1 MNHEY, CDR2 SVGEGT. J gave up 3 bases and V 6 bases, and 11 bases lay outside the gene matches. The CDR3 loop reads CASRSAQGVVTDTQYF. In nucleotides, the CDR3 is TGTGCCAGCAGATCAGCACAGGGGGTTGTGACAGATACGCAGTATTTT.

This clonotype was seen more than once but under ten times. The chain links TRBV28 to TRBJ2-1; 12 bases map to TRBD2. This CDR3 contains 17 residues. Germline CDR1 reads MDHEN; CDR2 reads SYDVKM. After removal of 3 bases from V and 5 bases from J, the junction contained 8 bases not matched to a gene. The CDR3 bases are TGTGCCAGCAGTTTCAGACCAGGACTAGCGGGGAACAATGAGCAGTTCTTC. Amino acid sequence: CASSFRPGLAGNNEQFF.

This clonotype was seen only a few times. The V gene is TRBV6-1, the J gene TRBJ1-2, with 12 bases identical to TRBD1. Trimming cost V 6 bases and J 5 bases; bases outside gene matches: 7. Germline V gives CDR1 MNHNS, CDR2 SASEGT. The CDR3 spans 15 residues. CDR3 in amino acids: CASRLGGQGAYGYTF. DNA of the CDR3: TGTGCCAGCAGACTAGGGGGACAGGGGGCTTATGGCTACACCTTC.

At least ten counts were recorded for this clonotype. The chain joins TRBV5-5 to TRBJ2-3; D call uncertain. Trimming cost V 4 bases and J 1 base, with 10 bases left between them. Germline-derived CDR1 and CDR2 are SGHKS and YYEKEE (reference sequence). The CDR3 totals 14 residues. CDR3 coding DNA: TGTGCCAGCAGCGTCAGTGTTGGCACAGATACGCAGTATTTT. Translating gives CASSVSVGTDTQYF. Together with reference TRBV5-5 and TRBJ2-3, the CDR3 gives the full variable domain: DAGVTQSPTHLIKTRGQQVTLRCSPISGHKSVSWYQQVLGQGPQFIFQYYEKEERGRGNFPDRFSARQFPNYSSELNVNALLLGDSALYLCASSVSVGTDTQYFGPGTRLTVL.

The gene calls are TRBV20-1 and TRBJ2-1, with 8 bases aligning to TRBD2. Germline trimming cut 6 bases from V and 0 bases from J; bases unmatched to any gene: 10. The CDR3 has 16 residues. Germline-derived CDR1 and CDR2 are DFQATT and SNEGSKA (reference sequence). The CDR3 DNA follows: TGCAGTGCCGACCGGGGCGGGAGGTCCTCCTACAATGAGCAGTTCTTC. Amino acid sequence: CSADRGGRSSYNEQFF.

The chain couples TRBV20-1 to TRBJ2-6; D might be TRBD1 or TRBD2, each matching 5 bases. The germline CDR1 and CDR2 sequences are DFQATT and SNEGSKA (reference sequence). This CDR3 region has 17 residues. Trimming took off 3 bases at V and 1 base at J, with 16 bases between the two ends. The CDR3 nucleotides are TGCAGTGCTAGCACCGGAGCAGGGAGATCTGGGGCCAACGTCCTGACTTTC. Protein sequence: CSASTGAGRSGANVLTF.

The chain couples TRBV20-1 to TRBJ2-1; the D is unclear. V lost 0 bases, J lost 3 bases, and 6 bases lay in between. The CDR3 covers 13 residues. Germline CDR1 is DFQATT and CDR2 is SNEGSKA (reference sequence). This CDR3 is CSARDPSYNEQFF. CDR3 bases: TGCAGTGCTAGAGATCCGAGCTACAATGAGCAGTTCTTC.

The rearrangement uses TRBV5-1 and TRBJ2-3; D not resolved. The CDR3 is made up of 15 amino acids. Trimming took off 0 bases at V and 0 bases at J, with 8 bases between the two ends. Germline-derived CDR1 and CDR2 are SGHRS and YFSETQ. The CDR3 nucleotides are TGCGCCAGCAGCTTGGCCTTTATGAGCACAGATACGCAGTATTTT. Translating gives CASSLAFMSTDTQYF.

This clonotype was counted only a few times. The chain uses TRBV12-3 or TRBV12-4 and TRBJ2-3, with D possibly matching TRBD1 (6 bases). The V end was cut by 3 bases, the J end by 2 bases, with 9 bases between. The CDR3 consists of 14 residues. This CDR3 reads CASSLTGATDTQYF. In DNA form, the CDR3 reads TGTGCCAGCAGTTTGACAGGAGCCACAGATACGCAGTATTTT.

There are a few counts of this clonotype. The rearrangement joins TRBV12-3 or TRBV12-4 to TRBJ2-1; 8 bases are shared with TRBD2. V shed 6 bases, J shed 9 bases, and the junction held 7 bases outside the gene matches. The CDR3 consists of 13 residues. The CDR3 region is CASRAGEVGEQFF. The CDR3 region has the DNA TGTGCCAGCAGAGCGGGAGAAGTGGGTGAGCAGTTCTTC.